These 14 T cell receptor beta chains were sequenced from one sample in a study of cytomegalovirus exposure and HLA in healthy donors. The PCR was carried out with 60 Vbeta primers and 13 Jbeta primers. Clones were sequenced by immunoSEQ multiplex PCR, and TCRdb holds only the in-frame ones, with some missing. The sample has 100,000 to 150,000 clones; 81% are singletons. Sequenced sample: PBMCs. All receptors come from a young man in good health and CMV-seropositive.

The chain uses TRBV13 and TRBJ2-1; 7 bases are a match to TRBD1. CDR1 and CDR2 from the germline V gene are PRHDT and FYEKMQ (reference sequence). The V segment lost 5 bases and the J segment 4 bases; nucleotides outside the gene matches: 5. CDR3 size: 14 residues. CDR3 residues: CASSPGTDYNEQFF. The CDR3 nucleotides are TGTGCCAGCAGCCCCGGGACAGATTACAATGAGCAGTTCTTC.

The chain's CDR3 is CASSQTENSPLHF. CDR3 in DNA: TGTGCCAGCAGCCAAACAGAGAATTCACCCCTCCACTTT. The rearrangement uses TRBV7-6 and TRBJ1-6; D call uncertain. The V gene's germline CDR1 is SGHVS and CDR2 FNYEAQ. There are 13 residues in the CDR3. V was trimmed by 5 bases and J by 7 bases, leaving 9 bases between them.

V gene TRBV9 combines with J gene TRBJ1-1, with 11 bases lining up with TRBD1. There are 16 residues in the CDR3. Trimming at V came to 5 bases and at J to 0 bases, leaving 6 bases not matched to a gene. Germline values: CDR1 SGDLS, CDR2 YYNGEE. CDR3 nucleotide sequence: TGTGCCAGCAGTAAAGGACAGGGGGCGATGAACACTGAAGCTTTCTTT. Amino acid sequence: CASSKGQGAMNTEAFF.

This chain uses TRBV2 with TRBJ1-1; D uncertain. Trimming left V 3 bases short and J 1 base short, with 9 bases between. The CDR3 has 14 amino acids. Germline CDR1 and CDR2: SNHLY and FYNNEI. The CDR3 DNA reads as TGTGCCAGCAGTGATCCCCCCCAGAACACTGAAGCTTTCTTT. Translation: CASSDPPQNTEAFF.

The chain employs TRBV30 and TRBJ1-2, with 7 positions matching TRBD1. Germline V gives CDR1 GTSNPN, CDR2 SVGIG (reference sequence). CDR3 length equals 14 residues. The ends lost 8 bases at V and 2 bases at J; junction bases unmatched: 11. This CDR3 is CAATDRVRNYGYTF. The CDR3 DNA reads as TGTGCCGCTACAGACAGGGTACGCAACTATGGCTACACCTTC.

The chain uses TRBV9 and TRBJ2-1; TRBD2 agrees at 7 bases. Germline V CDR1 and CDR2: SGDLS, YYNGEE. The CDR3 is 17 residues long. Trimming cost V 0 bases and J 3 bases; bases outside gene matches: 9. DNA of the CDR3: TGTGCCAGCAGCGTAGGTGTGTCGGGACTATACTACAATGAGCAGTTCTTC. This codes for CASSVGVSGLYYNEQFF. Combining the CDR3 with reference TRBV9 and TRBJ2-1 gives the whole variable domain DSGVTQTPKHLITATGQRVTLRCSPRSGDLSVYWYQQSLDQGLQFLIQYYNGEERAKGNILERFSAQQFPDLHSELNLSSLELGDSALYFCASSVGVSGLYYNEQFFGPGTRLTVL.

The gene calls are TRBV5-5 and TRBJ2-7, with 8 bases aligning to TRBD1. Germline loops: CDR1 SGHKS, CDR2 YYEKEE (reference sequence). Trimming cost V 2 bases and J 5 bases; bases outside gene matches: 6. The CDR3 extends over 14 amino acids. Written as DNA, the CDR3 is TGTGCCAGCAGCTTTCGTCAGGGGGCCGACGAGCAGTACTTC. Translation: CASSFRQGADEQYF.

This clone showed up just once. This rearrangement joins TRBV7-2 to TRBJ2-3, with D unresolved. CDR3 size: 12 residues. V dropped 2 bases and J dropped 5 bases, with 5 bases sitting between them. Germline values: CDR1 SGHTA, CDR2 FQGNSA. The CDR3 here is CASSLYVDTQYF. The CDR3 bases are TGTGCCAGCAGCTTATATGTAGATACGCAGTATTTT.

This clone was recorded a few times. The CDR3 sequence is CASSRAGGTINTQYF. The CDR3 DNA sequence: TGTGCCAGCAGCCGCGCGGGAGGGACCATAAATACGCAGTATTTT. The genes are TRBV7-6 and TRBJ2-3; 9 bases fit TRBD2. The V gene's germline CDR1 is SGHVS and CDR2 FNYEAQ. This CDR3 is 15 amino acids long. V trimming: 5 bases; J trimming: 7 bases; junction bases outside the gene matches: 10.

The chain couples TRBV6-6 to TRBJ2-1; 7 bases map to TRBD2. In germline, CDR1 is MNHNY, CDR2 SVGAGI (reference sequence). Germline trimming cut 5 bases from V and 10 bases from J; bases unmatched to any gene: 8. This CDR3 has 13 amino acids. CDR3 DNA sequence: TGTGCCAGCAGTCCCAGACTAGCCCCCGAGCAGTTCTTC. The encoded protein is CASSPRLAPEQFF.

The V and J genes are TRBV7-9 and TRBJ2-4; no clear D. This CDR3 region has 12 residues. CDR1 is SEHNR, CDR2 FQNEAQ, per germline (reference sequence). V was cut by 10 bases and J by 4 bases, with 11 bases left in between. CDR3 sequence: CAISPQKNIQYF. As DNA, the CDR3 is TGTGCCATAAGCCCCCAAAAAAACATTCAGTACTTC. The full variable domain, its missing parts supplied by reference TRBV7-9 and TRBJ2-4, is DTGVSQNPRHKITKRGQNVTFRCDPISEHNRLYWYRQTLGQGPEFLTYFQNEAQLEKSRLLSDRFSAERPKGSFSTLEIQRTEQGDSAMYLCAISPQKNIQYFGAGTRLSVL.

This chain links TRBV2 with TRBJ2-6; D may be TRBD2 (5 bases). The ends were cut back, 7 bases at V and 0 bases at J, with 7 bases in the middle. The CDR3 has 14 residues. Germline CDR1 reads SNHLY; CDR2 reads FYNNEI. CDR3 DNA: TGTGCCAGCAACGGGGACTCTGGGGCCAACGTCCTGACTTTC. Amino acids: CASNGDSGANVLTF.

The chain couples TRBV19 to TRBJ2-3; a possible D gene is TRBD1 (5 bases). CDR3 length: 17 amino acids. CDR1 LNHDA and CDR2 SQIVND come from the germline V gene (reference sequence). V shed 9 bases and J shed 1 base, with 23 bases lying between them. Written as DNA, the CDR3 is TGTGCCAGCCAATCGGTTGGGGTCGGCAGGGGCACAGATACGCAGTATTTT. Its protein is CASQSVGVGRGTDTQYF. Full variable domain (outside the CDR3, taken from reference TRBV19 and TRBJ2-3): DGGITQSPKYLFRKEGQNVTLSCEQNLNHDAMYWYRQDPGQGLRLIYYSQIVNDFQKGDIAEGYSVSREKKESFPLTVTSAQKNPTAFYLCASQSVGVGRGTDTQYFGPGTRLTVL.

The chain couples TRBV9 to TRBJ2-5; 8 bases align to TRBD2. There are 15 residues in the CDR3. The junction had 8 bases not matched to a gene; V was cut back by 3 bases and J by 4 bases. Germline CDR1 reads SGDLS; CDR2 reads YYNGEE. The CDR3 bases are TGTGCCAGCAGCGACTCCGGGACTAGACGAGAGACCCAGTACTTC. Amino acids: CASSDSGTRRETQYF.